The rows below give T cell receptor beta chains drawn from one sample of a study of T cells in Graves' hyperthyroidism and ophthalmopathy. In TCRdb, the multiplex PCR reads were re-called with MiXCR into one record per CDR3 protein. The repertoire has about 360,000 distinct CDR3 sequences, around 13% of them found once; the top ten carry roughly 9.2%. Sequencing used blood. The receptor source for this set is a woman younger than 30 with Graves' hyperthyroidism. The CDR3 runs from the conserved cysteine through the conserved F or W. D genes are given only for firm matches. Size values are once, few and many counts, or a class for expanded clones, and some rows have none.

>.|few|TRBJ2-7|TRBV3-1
TGTGCCAGCAGCACGACGTTCGGCGCGTCCTACGAGCAGTACTTC
CASSTTFGASYEQYF
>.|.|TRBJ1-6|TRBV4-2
TGTGCCAGCAGCCAAGATCAGGTGGTCAGGATTTCACCCCTCCACTTT
CASSQDQVVRISPLHF
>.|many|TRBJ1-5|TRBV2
TGTGCCAGCAGTGAACGTGATCAGCCCCAGCATTTT
CASSERDQPQHF
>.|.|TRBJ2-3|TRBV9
TGTGCCAGCAGCGTTTTCGGGACTTCTAGCACAGATACGCAGTATTTT
CASSVFGTSSTDTQYF
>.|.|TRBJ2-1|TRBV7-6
TGTGCGGTTGGGGCGCGCCCGAGCTCCTACAATGAGCAGTTCTTC
CAVGARPSSYNEQFF
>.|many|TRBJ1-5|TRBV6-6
TGTGCCAGCAGTTACTATGCCCCTATTAAGGTGCAGCCCCAGCATTTT
CASSYYAPIKVQPQHF
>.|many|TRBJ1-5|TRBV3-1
TGTGCCAGCAGCCAAGATGCCCGTGCAGCCCCTTACGATCAGCCCCAGCATTTT
CASSQDARAAPYDQPQHF
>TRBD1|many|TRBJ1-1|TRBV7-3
TGTGCCAGCAGCGTGACAGGGGGCGCAGGGGCTGAAGCTTTCTTT
CASSVTGGAGAEAFF
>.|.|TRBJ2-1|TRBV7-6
TGTGCCAGCAGCTTAGACGTGAATGAGCAGTTCTTC
CASSLDVNEQFF
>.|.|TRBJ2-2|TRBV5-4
TGTGCCAGCAGACCCAGGGGCACCGGGGAGCTGTTTTTT
CASRPRGTGELFF
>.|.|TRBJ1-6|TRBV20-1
TGCAGTGCTAGAGATCAGCATAATTCACCCCTCCACTTT
CSARDQHNSPLHF
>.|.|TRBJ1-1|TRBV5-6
TGTGCCAGCAGCCCTTCTGGTGCAGGGGCGAGCCCTGAAGCTTTCTTT
CASSPSGAGASPEAFF
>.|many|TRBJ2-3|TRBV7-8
TGTGCCAGCAGCTCCCGGAGGGCTCTCCCCACAGATACGCAGTATTTT
CASSSRRALPTDTQYF
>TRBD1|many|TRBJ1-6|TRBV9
TGTGCCAGCAGCGCCGGACAGGGGCGATCGCCCCTCCACTTT
CASSAGQGRSPLHF
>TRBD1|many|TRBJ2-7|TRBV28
TGTGCCAGCAGCTCAGGACAGGGGCCCTACGAGCAGTACTTC
CASSSGQGPYEQYF
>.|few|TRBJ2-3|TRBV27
TGTGCCAGCAGTTTCACAGGGACGTCAGATACGCAGTATTTT
CASSFTGTSDTQYF
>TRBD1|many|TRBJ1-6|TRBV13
TGTGCCAGCAGCTTCGACAGGGGATCGGCACCCCTCCACTTT
CASSFDRGSAPLHF
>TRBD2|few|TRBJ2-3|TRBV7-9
TGTGCCAGCAGCTTAGGGGCGGCGGGGGAAAAGTATTTT
CASSLGAAGEKYF
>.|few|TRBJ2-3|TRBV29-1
TGCAGCGTTTACCGGGACTCCCGGTGGAACACAGATACGCAGTATTTT
CSVYRDSRWNTDTQYF
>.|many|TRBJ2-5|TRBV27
TGTGCCAGCAGCTTGGTTAGCTCCAGTAAGGAGACCCAGTACTTC
CASSLVSSSKETQYF
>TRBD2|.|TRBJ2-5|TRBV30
TGTGCCTGGAGTTTTGCGGGAGGGGGCATGGGGACCCAGTACTTC
CAWSFAGGGMGTQYF
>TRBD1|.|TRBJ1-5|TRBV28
TGTGCCAGCAGTCCTCTTTCAGGGGGAAGCAATCAGCCCCAGCATTTT
CASSPLSGGSNQPQHF
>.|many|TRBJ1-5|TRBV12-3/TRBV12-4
TGTGCCAGCACTCATACAGGGACGAGTCAGCCCCAGCATTTT
CASTHTGTSQPQHF
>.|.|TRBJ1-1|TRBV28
TGTGCCAGCACCAGTCAGACGAACACTGAAGCTTTCTTT
CASTSQTNTEAFF
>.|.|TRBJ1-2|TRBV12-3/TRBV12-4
TGTGCCAGCACTTGGGAGGGGGGCTATGGCTACACCTTC
CASTWEGGYGYTF
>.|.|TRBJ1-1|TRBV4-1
TGCGCCAGCAGCCAAGAGTCGTACCGGGGGAAGGGGTCGAACACTGAAGCTTTCTTT
CASSQESYRGKGSNTEAFF
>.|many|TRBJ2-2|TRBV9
TGTGCCAGCAGCCCCGGGCGCACCGGGGAGCTGTTTTTT
CASSPGRTGELFF
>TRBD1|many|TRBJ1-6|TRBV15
TGTGCCACCAGCAGACCGGGACAGGGGGCTGGTAATTCACCCCTCCACTTT
CATSRPGQGAGNSPLHF
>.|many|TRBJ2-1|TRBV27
TGTGCCAGCAGATATCTAGGGGGGTTTTGGGATGAGCAGTTCTTC
CASRYLGGFWDEQFF
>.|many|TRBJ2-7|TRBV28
TGTGCCAGCAGGTACGGAGGGGCAGGCTACGAGCAGTACTTC
CASRYGGAGYEQYF
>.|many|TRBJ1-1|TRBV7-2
TGTGCCAGCAGCTTAGCGGGGGGTAATCTAGGAGGAGCTTTCTTT
CASSLAGGNLGGAFF
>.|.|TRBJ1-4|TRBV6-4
TGTGCCAGCAGCCATAAGAGGGGAGTTGAAAAACTGTTTTTT
CASSHKRGVEKLFF
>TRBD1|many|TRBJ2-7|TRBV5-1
TGCGCCAGCAGCCTACGACAGGGGATCTACGAGCAGTACTTC
CASSLRQGIYEQYF
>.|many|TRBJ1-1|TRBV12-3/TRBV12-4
TGTGCCAGCAGTGTTGCAGGAGCCTGGCCCAACGTTGAAGCTTTCTTT
CASSVAGAWPNVEAFF
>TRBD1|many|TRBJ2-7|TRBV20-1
TGCAGTGCTGCCGGGACAGGGGATCACGAGCAGTACTTC
CSAAGTGDHEQYF
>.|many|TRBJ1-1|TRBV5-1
TGCGCCAGCAGCTTATCAGGGGTATGGAACACTGAAGCTTTCTTT
CASSLSGVWNTEAFF
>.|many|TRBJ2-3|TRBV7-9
TGTGCCAGCAGCTTAGTAGGGAGGACAAGCACAGATACGCAGTATTTT
CASSLVGRTSTDTQYF
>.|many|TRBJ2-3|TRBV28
TGTGCCAGCAGTTTGTCCCTCGGGGGGACAGATATGCAGTATTTT
CASSLSLGGTDMQYF
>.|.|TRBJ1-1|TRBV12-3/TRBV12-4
TGTGCCAGCAGTTCCAGGATTATGAACACTGAAGCTTTCTTT
CASSSRIMNTEAFF
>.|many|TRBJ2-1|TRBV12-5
TGTGCTAGTGGTTTGGGCCCCACGGTTGGGCAGTTCTTC
CASGLGPTVGQFF
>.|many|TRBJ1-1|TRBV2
TGTGCCAGCTCCCCCCTCGCAGGCACCAACGCTGAAGCTTTCTTT
CASSPLAGTNAEAFF
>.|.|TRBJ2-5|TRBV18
TGTGCCAGCTCACCACCCAGACAGAAGGTCGTAGAGACCCAGTACTTC
CASSPPRQKVVETQYF
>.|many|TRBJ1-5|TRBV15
TGTGCCACCAGCAGAGAACGGGAACGATTCAATCAGCCCCAGCATTTT
CATSRERERFNQPQHF
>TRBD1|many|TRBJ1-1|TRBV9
TGTGCCAGCAGCGCGGAGGGGGACAGGGGCGATAACACTGAAGCTTTCTTT
CASSAEGDRGDNTEAFF